The present TCR beta chain was sequenced within a study of cytomegalovirus exposure and HLA in healthy donors. Study observations and caveats: In a later analysis, HLA-associated beta chains showed higher expansion and lower generation probabilities than comparable chains. Upon later analysis, TCR association rates were observed to vary by HLA locus, being highest for DRB1 and lowest for HLA-C. TRBV6-2, TRBV6-3 and some other V segments were unresolvable in 87-base-pair reads.

At collection, donors were nominally healthy, but unrecorded immune exposures were probable. V was pared by 5 bases and J by 4 bases, with 15 bases between. From germline, CDR1 is LNHDA and CDR2 SQIVND (reference sequence). The CDR3 extends over 15 amino acids. Notes on this clone: The antigen is undetermined.

A multiplex PCR was run with 60 Vbeta primers and 13 Jbeta primers. Libraries were prepared by immunoSEQ multiplex PCR; TCRdb keeps only in-frame clonotypes and omits some of them. The top ten hold more than 20% of the sample, which has around 85,000 clones, 70% to 80% seen once. The chain combines TRBV19 with TRBJ2-1, with D possibly matching TRBD1 (5 bases). The sequence came from a woman between 50 and 59 years old in good health and CMV-seropositive. The sequencing input was PBMCs. CDR3: CASSPAGRAYNEQFF. CDR3 sequence (DNA): TGTGCCAGTAGTCCAGCCGGCAGGGCTTACAATGAGCAGTTCTTC.